Detailed here is one TCR beta chain. What it recognizes is unknown. The libraries were made with immunoSEQ v3. Here immunoSEQ multiplex PCR was the method, and the copy in TCRdb shows in-frame clones only, minus some. The table includes roughly 20,000 clones, under 90% detected once. This entry belongs to a study of TIL therapy for anti-PD-1-resistant metastatic lung cancer. Study information: Tumors carried a median about 1.6 non-synonymous mutations per megabase. Study observations and caveats: This highly selected cohort may not generalize to typical lung cancer patients.

Noted time point: pre-treatment sample, taken before nivolumab and TIL therapy. The germline V gene has CDR1 PRHDT and CDR2 FYEKMQ (reference sequence). J was trimmed by 1 base and V by 5 bases; bases with no gene match: 9. This CDR3 region has 16 residues. The sequence was collected from a person aged 25 to 85 with non-small cell lung cancer. The V call is TRBV13, the J call TRBJ2-7, with 9 bases aligning to TRBD1. The input for sequencing was blood, taken at baseline. The CDR3 DNA reads as TGTGCCAGCAGCCCCGGACAGGGGAATCGTTCCTACGAGCAGTACTTC. Translating gives CASSPGQGNRSYEQYF.